The T cell receptor beta chain described here comes from a study of T cell responses to AZD1222 COVID-19 vaccine. Study information: Analyses pooled second doses at about 4 or about 12 weeks.

The repertoire was sequenced with immunoSEQ multiplex PCR; TCRdb's copy has only in-frame clones and lacks some. The sample carries 95,000 to 150,000 clones, 92% recorded once. As to this clone: The antigen remains undetermined.

Whole-study findings and limits: The study identified only a handful of AZD1222 recipients as seropositive at baseline. Vaccine-associated CD4 TCRs ranged over spike, dominating at 160-218 and 743-854.

This CDR3 has 10 amino acids. V shed 7 bases and J shed 5 bases, with 6 bases lying between them. The germline V gene has CDR1 MNHNY and CDR2 SVGAGI (reference sequence). The clonotype comes from an adult in good health. Sequences were derived from peripheral blood, sampled on day 0 of AZD1222 vaccination. This chain joins TRBV6-6 and TRBJ2-7, with TRBD1 as a possible D gene (6 bases). The CDR3 region is CASKGDEQYF. The CDR3 coding sequence is TGTGCCAGCAAGGGGGACGAGCAGTACTTC.